These 22 T cell receptor beta chains came from one sample sequenced in a study of identical twins. TCRdb passed the 5' RACE reads through MiXCR, listing each CDR3 protein once. The profile shows over 550,000 distinct CDR3 sequences, about 7.1% of them singletons. In addition, the sample was reused for a study of yellow fever vaccine responses in identical twins.

The source material was PBMCs. The receptors were gathered from a woman younger than 35 in good health.

V usage is TRBV10-3 and J usage is TRBJ1-2; D is uncertain. CDR1 and CDR2 from the germline V gene are ENHRY and SYGVKD. The CDR3 runs to 13 residues. Trimming removed 10 bases at V and 6 bases at J, with 18 bases between. The CDR3 sequence: CANKGHPEDGYTF. DNA of the CDR3: TGTGCCAACAAGGGCCACCCGGAAGATGGCTACACCTTC.

The V and J genes are TRBV28 and TRBJ2-7; D not resolved. Trimming removed 4 bases from V and 0 bases from J, with 19 bases in between. The CDR3 runs 17 residues. Germline CDR1 MDHEN, CDR2 SYDVKM. The CDR3 region has the DNA TGTGCCAGCAGTTCCCCCCCCACAGAAATGAGCTCCTACGAGCAGTACTTC. Amino acid sequence: CASSSPPTEMSSYEQYF.

This clonotype was seen at least ten times. The gene calls are TRBV12-3 or TRBV12-4 and TRBJ1-1; D possibly corresponds to TRBD1 (6 bases). Trimming took off 6 bases at V and 4 bases at J, with 12 bases between the two ends. CDR3 length: 13 amino acids. CDR3 amino acids: CASRRGTGTEAFF. The CDR3 DNA reads as TGTGCCAGCAGGAGGGGGACGGGCACTGAAGCTTTCTTT.

The chain combines TRBV28 with TRBJ2-3; no definite D call. The ends were cut back, 6 bases at V and 4 bases at J, with 17 bases in the middle. Germline-derived CDR1 and CDR2 are MDHEN and SYDVKM. The CDR3 spans 15 residues. This CDR3 is CASSRRTPRADTQYF. CDR3 nucleotide sequence: TGTGCCAGCAGCCGCCGGACGCCTAGGGCAGATACGCAGTATTTT.

The V and J genes are TRBV29-1 and TRBJ2-5; TRBD2 aligns across 7 bases. CDR3 length: 12 amino acids. CDR1 is SQVTM and CDR2 is ANQGSEA in the germline V gene. The V and J ends lost 4 bases and 4 bases, in that order; junction bases with no gene match: 3. The CDR3 nucleotides are TGCAGCGTTGTTCCTAGCGGAGAGACCCAGTACTTC. This encodes CSVVPSGETQYF.

The chain has TRBV5-1 and TRBJ2-7, with D perhaps TRBD2 (6 bases). The CDR3 loop spans 15 amino acids. Germline CDR1 SGHRS, CDR2 YFSETQ. V was trimmed by 4 bases and J by 2 bases, leaving 16 bases between them. CDR3 residues: CASSKETSYPYEQYF. The CDR3 bases are TGCGCCAGCAGCAAGGAGACTAGTTATCCCTACGAGCAGTACTTC.

This clonotype was observed many times. The gene calls are TRBV3-1 and TRBJ2-1, with TRBD1 matching over 9 bases. Trimming took 6 bases from V and 5 from J; bases not matched to a gene: 8. The CDR3 is 15 amino acids. Germline values: CDR1 LGHDT, CDR2 YNNKEL (reference sequence). In DNA, the CDR3 is TGTGCCAGCAGACACGCAGGGACAGGGAACAATGAGCAGTTCTTC. It is translated as CASRHAGTGNNEQFF.

CDR3 region: CASSLRSLAGHAAKNIQYF. The CDR3, as DNA: TGCGCCAGCAGCTTGCGGTCGCTAGCGGGACACGCAGCCAAAAACATTCAGTACTTC. The genes are TRBV5-1 and TRBJ2-4; 9 bases are a match to TRBD2. V dropped 1 base and J dropped 0; count of bases not matched to a gene: 11. The CDR3 extends over 19 amino acids. Looked up from germline, CDR1 is SGHRS and CDR2 is YFSETQ.

V gene TRBV28 combines with J gene TRBJ2-1; TRBD1 matches 8 bases. Germline values: CDR1 MDHEN, CDR2 SYDVKM. This CDR3 region has 15 residues. The trim removed 6 bases at V and 2 bases at J, leaving 6 bases unmatched. The CDR3 spells CASRETGAPYNEQFF. For the CDR3, the DNA is TGTGCCAGCAGGGAGACAGGGGCACCCTACAATGAGCAGTTCTTC.

The chain is built from TRBV4-1 and TRBJ2-2; D uncertain. This CDR3 is built from 13 residues. The V gene's germline CDR1 is MGHRA and CDR2 YSYEKL. V lost 0 bases to trimming and J lost 6 bases, with 5 bases between them. For the CDR3, the DNA is TGCGCCAGCAGCCAAGAATCGGCCGGGGAGCTGTTTTTT. Protein sequence: CASSQESAGELFF.

The rearrangement uses TRBV5-1 and TRBJ2-7; tentatively, D is TRBD2 (6 bases). From germline, CDR1 is SGHRS and CDR2 YFSETQ. Trimming cost V 3 bases and J 3 bases, with 16 bases left between them. This CDR3 has 15 amino acids. CDR3 residues: CASSSSRVGGYEQYF. The DNA for the CDR3 is TGCGCCAGCAGCTCCTCTCGTGTGGGGGGCTACGAGCAGTACTTC.

V is TRBV5-1 and J is TRBJ2-1; D unclear. Trimming took off 0 bases at V and 2 bases at J, with 9 bases between the two ends. CDR3 length: 15 amino acids. Germline V CDR1 and CDR2: SGHRS, YFSETQ. This CDR3 reads CASSLEGRAYNEQFF. CDR3 coding DNA: TGCGCCAGCAGCTTGGAGGGCAGAGCCTACAATGAGCAGTTCTTC.

V is TRBV28 and J is TRBJ2-1; D unresolved. Germline CDR1 reads MDHEN; CDR2 reads SYDVKM. The CDR3 is 14 amino acids. Trimming stripped 3 bases from V and 3 bases from J, with 9 bases between. CDR3 in amino acids: CASSFRQLYNEQFF. DNA for the CDR3: TGTGCCAGCAGTTTTCGTCAGCTCTACAATGAGCAGTTCTTC.

This clonotype was observed many times. V is TRBV24-1 and J is TRBJ1-1, with D possibly TRBD1 on 5 matching bases. Trimming shortened V by 7 bases and J by 4 bases, and 12 bases separated the two germline ends. Germline CDR1 KGHDR, CDR2 SFDVKD. The CDR3 sequence is 13 residues long. CDR3 nucleotide sequence: TGTGCCACCAGCTCTAGGGGCCTCACTGAAGCTTTCTTT. Amino acids: CATSSRGLTEAFF.

This clonotype was observed a handful of times. The gene calls are TRBV7-6 and TRBJ2-7; TRBD2 is a possible D gene (6 bases). CDR3 size: 15 residues. Germline V gives CDR1 SGHVS, CDR2 FNYEAQ. Trimming left V 2 bases short and J 2 bases short, with 13 bases between. The CDR3 loop is CASSLHLGGAYEQYF. The CDR3 DNA reads TGTGCCAGCAGCTTACATTTGGGGGGAGCCTACGAGCAGTACTTC.

This clonotype turned up a few times. V is TRBV5-5 and J is TRBJ2-5, with 8 nucleotides matching TRBD1. Germline V gene data show CDR1 as SGHKS and CDR2 as YYEKEE (reference sequence). The V segment lost 2 bases and the J segment 2 bases; nucleotides outside the gene matches: 8. The CDR3 length is 16 residues. CDR3 loop: CASSFRDRGPQETQYF. CDR3 DNA sequence: TGTGCCAGCAGCTTCCGCGACAGGGGACCTCAAGAGACCCAGTACTTC.

In its sample, this clonotype was seen many times. The gene calls are TRBV5-1 and TRBJ2-3; D ambiguous. Trimming took off 0 bases at V and 3 bases at J, with 8 bases between the two ends. Germline V gene data show CDR1 as SGHRS and CDR2 as YFSETQ. This CDR3 is 14 amino acids long. CDR3 amino acids: CASSLEAGTDTQYF. In DNA form, the CDR3 reads TGCGCCAGCAGCTTGGAGGCCGGGACAGATACGCAGTATTTT.

The V call is TRBV10-3, the J call TRBJ2-5; D remains unclear. V lost 0 bases and J lost 2, with 7 bases in between. Per germline, CDR1 ENHRY and CDR2 SYGVKD. The CDR3 contains 14 residues. DNA of the CDR3: TGTGCCATCAGTGAGTCGGACGGTCAAGAGACCCAGTACTTC. Its translation: CAISESDGQETQYF.

Ten or more counts support this clonotype. CDR3 bases: TGTGCCAGCAGCCAAGACCCCGGGGAGGACTATGGCTACACCTTC. Translation: CASSQDPGEDYGYTF. The chain is built from TRBV4-2 and TRBJ1-2; no clear D gene. V lost 0 bases and J 3 bases, leaving 11 bases between the germline ends. The CDR3 has 15 amino acids. Germline V CDR1 and CDR2: LGHNA, YNFKEQ.

This clonotype was seen ten or more times. The CDR3 DNA follows: TGTGCCAGCAGCTTAACCGGGGACATTCAGTACGTC. It codes for CASSLTGDIQYV. This chain joins TRBV11-2 and TRBJ2-7, with D possibly matching TRBD1 (6 bases). Trimming removed 2 bases at V and 10 bases at J, with 12 bases between. Per germline, CDR1 SGHAT and CDR2 FQNNGV. This CDR3 contains 12 residues.

Ten or more counts support this clonotype. The chain has TRBV7-2 and TRBJ2-1, with D perhaps TRBD2 (5 bases). The CDR3 is 15 amino acids. V lost 0 bases to trimming and J lost 2 bases, with 8 bases between them. Germline CDR1 reads SGHTA; CDR2 reads FQGNSA. The CDR3 here is CASSLASAAYNEQFF. The DNA of the CDR3 is TGTGCCAGCAGCTTAGCTAGCGCTGCCTACAATGAGCAGTTCTTC.

This clonotype was recorded at least ten times. The chain carries TRBV29-1 and TRBJ2-3; the match to TRBD2 covers 7 bases. The V and J ends lost 4 bases and 3 bases, in that order; junction bases with no gene match: 4. The CDR3 runs 13 residues. Germline V CDR1 and CDR2: SQVTM, ANQGSEA. The CDR3 DNA follows: TGCAGCGTTGTGAGCGGGAAGACAGATACGCAGTATTTT. Amino acids: CSVVSGKTDTQYF.